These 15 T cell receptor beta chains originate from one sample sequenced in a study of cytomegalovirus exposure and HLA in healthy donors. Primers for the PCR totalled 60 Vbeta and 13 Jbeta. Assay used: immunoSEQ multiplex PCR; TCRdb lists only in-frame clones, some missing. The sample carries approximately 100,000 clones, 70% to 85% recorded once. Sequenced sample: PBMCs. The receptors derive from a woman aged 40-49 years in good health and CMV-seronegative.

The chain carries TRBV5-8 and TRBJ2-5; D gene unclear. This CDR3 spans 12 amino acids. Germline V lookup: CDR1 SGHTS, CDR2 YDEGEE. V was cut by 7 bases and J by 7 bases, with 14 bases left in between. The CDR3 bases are TGTGCCAGCCAAGCTCCGGTGTGGACCCAGTACTTC. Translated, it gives CASQAPVWTQYF. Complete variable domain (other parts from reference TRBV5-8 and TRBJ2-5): EAGVTQSPTHLIKTRGQQATLRCSPISGHTSVYWYQQALGLGLQFLLWYDEGEERNRGNFPPRFSGRQFPNYSSELNVNALELEDSALYLCASQAPVWTQYFGPGTRLLVL.

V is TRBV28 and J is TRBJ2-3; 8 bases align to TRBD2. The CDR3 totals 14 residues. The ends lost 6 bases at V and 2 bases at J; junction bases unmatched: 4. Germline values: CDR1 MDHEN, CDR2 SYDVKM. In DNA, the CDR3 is TGTGCCAGCAGGGGGACTAGATACACAGATACGCAGTATTTT. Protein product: CASRGTRYTDTQYF.

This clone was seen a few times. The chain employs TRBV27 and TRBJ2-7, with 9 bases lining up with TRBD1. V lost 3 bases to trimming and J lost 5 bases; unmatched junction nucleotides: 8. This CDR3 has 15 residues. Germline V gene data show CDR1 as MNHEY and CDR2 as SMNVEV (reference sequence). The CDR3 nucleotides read TGTGCCAGCAGTTTGTCAGGGACAGGGTCCGACGAGCAGTACTTC. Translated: CASSLSGTGSDEQYF.

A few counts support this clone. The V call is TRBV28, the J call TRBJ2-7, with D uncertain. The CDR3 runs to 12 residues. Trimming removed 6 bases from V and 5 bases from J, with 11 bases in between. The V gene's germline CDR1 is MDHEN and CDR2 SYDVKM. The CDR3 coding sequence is TGTGCCAGCAGGGGTGACAACCACGAGCAGTACTTC. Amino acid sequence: CASRGDNHEQYF.

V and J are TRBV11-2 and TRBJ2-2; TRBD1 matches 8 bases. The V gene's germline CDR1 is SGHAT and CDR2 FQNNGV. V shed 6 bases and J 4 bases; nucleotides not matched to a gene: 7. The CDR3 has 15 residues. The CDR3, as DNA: TGTGCCAGCAGACAACCGGGACAGGTCACCGGGGAGCTGTTTTTT. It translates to CASRQPGQVTGELFF. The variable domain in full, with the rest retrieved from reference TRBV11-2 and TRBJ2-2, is EAGVAQSPRYKIIEKRQSVAFWCNPISGHATLYWYQQILGQGPKLLIQFQNNGVVDDSQLPKDRFSAERLKGVDSTLKIQPAKLEDSAVYLCASRQPGQVTGELFFGEGSRLTVL.

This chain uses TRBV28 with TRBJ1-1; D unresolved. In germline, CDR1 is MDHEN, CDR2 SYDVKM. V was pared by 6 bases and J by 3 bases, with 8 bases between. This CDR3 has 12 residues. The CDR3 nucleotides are TGTGCCAGCAGGAGGGTACACACTGAAGCTTTCTTT. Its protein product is CASRRVHTEAFF.

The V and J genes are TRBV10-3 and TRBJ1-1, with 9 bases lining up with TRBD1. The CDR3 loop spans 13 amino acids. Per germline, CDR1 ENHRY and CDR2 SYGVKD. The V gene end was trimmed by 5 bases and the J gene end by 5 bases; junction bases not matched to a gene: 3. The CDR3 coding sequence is TGTGCCATCAGTACCGGGACAGGGACTGAAGCTTTCTTT. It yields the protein CAISTGTGTEAFF.

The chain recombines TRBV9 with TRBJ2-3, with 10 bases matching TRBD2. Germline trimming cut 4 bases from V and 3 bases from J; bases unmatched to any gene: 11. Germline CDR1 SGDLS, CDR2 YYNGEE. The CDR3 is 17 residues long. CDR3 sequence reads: CASSPVLAGGNTDTQYF. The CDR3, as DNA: TGTGCCAGCAGCCCGGTCTTAGCGGGAGGCAATACAGATACGCAGTATTTT.

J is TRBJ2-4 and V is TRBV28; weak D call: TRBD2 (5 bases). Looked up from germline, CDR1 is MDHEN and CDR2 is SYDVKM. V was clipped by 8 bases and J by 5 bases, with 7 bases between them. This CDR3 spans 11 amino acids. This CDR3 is CASVGENIQYF. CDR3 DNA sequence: TGTGCCAGCGTGGGAGAAAACATTCAGTACTTC. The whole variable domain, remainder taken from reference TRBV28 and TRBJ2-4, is DVKVTQSSRYLVKRTGEKVFLECVQDMDHENMFWYRQDPGLGLRLIYFSYDVKMKEKGDIPEGYSVSREKKERFSLILESASTNQTSMYLCASVGENIQYFGAGTRLSVL.

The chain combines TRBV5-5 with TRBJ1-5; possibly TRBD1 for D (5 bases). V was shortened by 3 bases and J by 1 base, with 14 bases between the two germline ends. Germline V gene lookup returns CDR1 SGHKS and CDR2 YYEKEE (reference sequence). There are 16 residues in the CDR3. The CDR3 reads CASSYRAGLSNQPQHF. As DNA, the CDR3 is TGTGCCAGCAGCTATAGGGCAGGGTTAAGCAATCAGCCCCAGCATTTT.

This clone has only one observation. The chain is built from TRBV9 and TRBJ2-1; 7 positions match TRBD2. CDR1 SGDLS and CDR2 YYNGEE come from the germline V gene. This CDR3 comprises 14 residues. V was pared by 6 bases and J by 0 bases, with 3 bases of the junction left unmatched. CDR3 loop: CASTRGSSYNEQFF. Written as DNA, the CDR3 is TGTGCCAGCACTCGCGGGAGCTCCTACAATGAGCAGTTCTTC.

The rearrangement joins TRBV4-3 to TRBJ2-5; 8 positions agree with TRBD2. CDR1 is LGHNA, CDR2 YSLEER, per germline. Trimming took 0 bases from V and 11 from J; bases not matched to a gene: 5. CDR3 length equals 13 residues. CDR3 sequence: CASSQDRGGKQYF. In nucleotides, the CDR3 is TGCGCCAGCAGCCAAGATCGGGGGGGAAAGCAGTACTTC.

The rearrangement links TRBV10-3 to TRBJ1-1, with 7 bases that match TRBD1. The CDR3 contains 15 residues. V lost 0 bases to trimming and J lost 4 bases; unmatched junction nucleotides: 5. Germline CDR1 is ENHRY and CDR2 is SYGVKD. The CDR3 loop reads CAISESQGTGTEAFF. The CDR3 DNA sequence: TGTGCCATCAGTGAGTCACAGGGGACGGGCACTGAAGCTTTCTTT.

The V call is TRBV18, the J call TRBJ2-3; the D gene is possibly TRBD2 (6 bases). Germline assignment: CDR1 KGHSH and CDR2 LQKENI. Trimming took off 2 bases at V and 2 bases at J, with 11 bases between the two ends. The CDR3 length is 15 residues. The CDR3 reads CASSPGAGNTDTQYF. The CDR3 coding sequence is TGTGCCAGCTCACCAGGAGCGGGTAACACAGATACGCAGTATTTT.

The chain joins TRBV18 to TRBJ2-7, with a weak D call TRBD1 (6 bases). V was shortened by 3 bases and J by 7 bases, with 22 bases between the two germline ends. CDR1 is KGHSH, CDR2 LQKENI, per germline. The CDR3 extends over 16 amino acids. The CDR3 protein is CASSPDWTAPQEEQYF. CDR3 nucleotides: TGTGCCAGCTCACCTGACTGGACAGCACCTCAAGAAGAGCAGTACTTC.